These 22 T cell receptor beta chains came from one sample sequenced in a study of blood T cells in healthy people across ages. PCR was performed a second time for 7 to 11 cycles using a sample-barcoded 5' primer and a J-beta primer mix. MiXCR, run by TCRdb on the 5' RACE reads, gives a single entry per CDR3 protein. The table has under 1,100,000 distinct CDR3 sequences, under 30% seen once. These data were also filed under a second study, of T cells of mothers and their children.

Sequencing was done on a sample of blood. The receptors come from a girl aged 2 to 10 in good health.

The chain has TRBV5-4 and TRBJ2-5, with 8 nucleotides matching TRBD1. Germline V gene lookup returns CDR1 SGHNT and CDR2 YYREEE (reference sequence). This CDR3 region has 15 residues. J lost 4 bases, V lost 1 base, and 6 bases had no gene match. The CDR3 bases are TGTGCCAGCAGCTTGCAGGGGGCGGTAAGAGAGACCCAGTACTTC. It translates to CASSLQGAVRETQYF.

The chain carries TRBV20-1 and TRBJ2-1; TRBD2 matches at 8 bases. The germline V gene encodes CDR1 DFQATT and CDR2 SNEGSKA (reference sequence). V gave up 5 bases and J gave up 8 bases; unmatched junction bases: 14. The CDR3 consists of 15 residues. For the CDR3, the DNA is TGCAGTGCTTCCCCGGGACTAGTTATGGAGGATGAGCAGTTCTTC. It specifies CSASPGLVMEDEQFF.

This chain uses TRBV18 with TRBJ2-2, with D possibly being TRBD1 (5 bases). V lost 4 bases and J lost 1, with 10 bases in between. CDR1 KGHSH and CDR2 LQKENI come from the germline V gene. CDR3 length equals 15 residues. Here the CDR3 reads CASSLPGQNTGELFF. The CDR3 DNA sequence: TGTGCCAGCTCACTACCTGGACAGAACACCGGGGAGCTGTTTTTT.

This clonotype was detected only a few times. The chain joins TRBV12-3 or TRBV12-4 to TRBJ2-1; tentatively, D is TRBD2 (5 bases). Trimming left V 6 bases short and J 9 bases short, with 24 bases between. CDR3 length equals 16 residues. CDR3: CASSPGVPLGMVEQFF. CDR3 sequence (DNA): TGTGCCAGCAGCCCCGGGGTGCCCCTTGGTATGGTTGAGCAGTTCTTC.

The genes are TRBV27 and TRBJ2-5; TRBD2 aligns across 10 bases. The better agreement between TRBJ2-1 and the DNA end casts doubt on the J call. This CDR3 is built from 14 residues. CDR1 is MNHEY and CDR2 is SMNVEV in the germline V gene (reference sequence). As DNA, the CDR3 is TGTGCCAGCAGTTTAAGCGGGGGGGCCGCTGAGCAGTTCTTC. Protein product: CASSLSGGAAEQFF.

This clonotype showed up just a few times. This likely comes from a read error, as the CDR3 has no conserved phenylalanine or tryptophan at its end. The chain is built from TRBV2 and TRBJ1-1; 8 nucleotides align to TRBD1. Germline values: CDR1 SNHLY, CDR2 FYNNEI. V lost 4 bases to trimming and J lost 9 bases; unmatched junction nucleotides: 7. The CDR3 is made up of 13 amino acids. The CDR3 coding sequence is TGTGCCAGCAGTGCCACCGGGACAGGAAAAGCTTTCCTT. Translated: CASSATGTGKAFL.

V gene TRBV4-1 combines with J gene TRBJ2-5, with 8 bases that match TRBD2. The DNA end is more similar to TRBJ2-7, so the J call may be wrong. Per germline, CDR1 MGHRA and CDR2 YSYEKL. The CDR3 is 14 amino acids. The CDR3 DNA follows: TGCGCCAGCAGCCGCGGACTAGCTTCCCACGAGCAGTACTTC. Encoded protein: CASSRGLASHEQYF.

In its sample, this clonotype was seen a few times. The chain links TRBV28 to TRBJ2-7; D unresolved. V was cut by 10 bases and J by 1 base, with 14 bases left in between. The germline CDR1 and CDR2 sequences are MDHEN and SYDVKM. The CDR3 runs to 13 residues. The CDR3 DNA is TGTGCCACCAGAGACCTGCTATCCTACGAGCAGTACTTC. It is translated as CATRDLLSYEQYF.

This sequence joins TRBV9 and TRBJ2-2; D gene unclear. Germline assignment: CDR1 SGDLS and CDR2 YYNGEE. This CDR3 region has 15 residues. V gave up 2 bases and J gave up 5 bases, with 13 bases separating them. CDR3 amino acids: CASSVEEFWTGELFF. The DNA for the CDR3 is TGTGCCAGCAGCGTGGAAGAGTTTTGGACCGGGGAGCTGTTTTTT.

This clonotype has a handful of counts. The junction shows a germline mismatch at one end, possibly a read error. The rearrangement joins TRBV7-9 to TRBJ2-5; D remains ambiguous. The J call is uncertain, as TRBJ2-1 better fits the DNA end. Per the germline V gene, CDR1 is SEHNR and CDR2 is FQNEAQ (reference sequence). The CDR3 length is 11 residues. The DNA for the CDR3 is TGTGCCAGCCGCTTGGATGGTGAGCAGTTCTTC. This translates into CASRLDGEQFF.

The rearrangement links TRBV4-3 to TRBJ1-2; D unclear. Germline lookup yields CDR1 LGHNA and CDR2 YSLEER. Trimming pared 0 bases from V and 5 bases from J, leaving 13 bases between. The CDR3 is made up of 15 amino acids. This CDR3 reads CASSQDRSSSYGYTF. In DNA, the CDR3 is TGCGCCAGCAGCCAAGATCGGTCTTCGTCGTATGGCTACACCTTC.

This clonotype was picked up a small number of times. V is TRBV11-3 and J is TRBJ2-1, with a possible D match to TRBD2 (6 bases). CDR3 length equals 16 residues. The germline V gene encodes CDR1 SGHNT and CDR2 YENEEA. V shed 1 base and J shed 8 bases, with 18 bases lying between them. The CDR3 loop is CASSLGSELAGDEQFF. The CDR3 coding sequence is TGTGCCAGCAGCTTAGGATCGGAACTAGCAGGCGATGAGCAGTTCTTC. Using reference TRBV11-3 and TRBJ2-1 for the parts outside the CDR3, the full variable domain is EAGVVQSPRYKIIEKKQPVAFWCNPISGHNTLYWYLQNLGQGPELLIRYENEEAVDDSQLPKDRFSAERLKGVDSTLKIQPAELGDSAVYLCASSLGSELAGDEQFFGPGTRLTVL.

This clonotype was found a few times. The chain links TRBV5-1 to TRBJ2-6; weak D call: TRBD2 (6 bases). CDR3 size: 16 residues. Trimming pared 4 bases from V and 2 bases from J, leaving 13 bases between. Germline V gene data show CDR1 as SGHRS and CDR2 as YFSETQ. CDR3 sequence (DNA): TGCGCCAGCAGCCAGGGAGGTCCCACTGGGGCCAACGTCCTGACTTTC. Protein: CASSQGGPTGANVLTF.

This clonotype appeared a single time. The chain employs TRBV29-1 and TRBJ1-1, with TRBD1 matching 8 bases. This CDR3 contains 14 residues. Germline V gene data show CDR1 as SQVTM and CDR2 as ANQGSEA. Trimming at V came to 6 bases and at J to 4 bases, leaving 10 bases not matched to a gene. CDR3 nucleotide sequence: TGCAGCGTCGGACAGGGTACCTCTAGCACTGAAGCTTTCTTT. Amino acid sequence: CSVGQGTSSTEAFF.

CDR3 sequence (DNA): TGTGCCAGCAGTGCTGAAGCTTTCTTT. Residues: CASSAEAFF. The rearrangement uses TRBV6-1 and TRBJ1-1; the D is unclear. There are 9 residues in the CDR3. Trimming pared 4 bases from V and 6 bases from J, leaving 0 bases between. Per germline, CDR1 MNHNS and CDR2 SASEGT.

This clonotype showed up just a few times. The rearrangement uses TRBV2 and TRBJ2-1, with D maybe TRBD2 (5 bases). Germline V CDR1 and CDR2: SNHLY, FYNNEI. The CDR3 loop spans 15 amino acids. V shed 6 bases and J shed 0 bases, with 12 bases lying between them. The CDR3 spells CASRHLAYSYNEQFF. CDR3 nucleotide sequence: TGTGCCAGCAGGCACCTAGCATACTCCTACAATGAGCAGTTCTTC.

This chain uses TRBV28 with TRBJ1-4, with D perhaps matching TRBD1 (5 bases). Trimming removed 3 bases at V and 7 bases at J, with 12 bases between. The CDR3 length is 14 residues. Germline V gene data show CDR1 as MDHEN and CDR2 as SYDVKM. Here the CDR3 reads CASSFPRAGEKLFF. CDR3 DNA: TGTGCCAGCAGTTTTCCCAGGGCGGGTGAAAAACTGTTTTTT.

This clonotype has a handful of counts. The chain has TRBV20-1 and TRBJ2-2; 8 bases align to TRBD1. Germline trimming cut 3 bases from V and 5 bases from J; bases unmatched to any gene: 11. Germline loops: CDR1 DFQATT, CDR2 SNEGSKA (reference sequence). The CDR3 sequence is 16 residues long. CDR3 in amino acids: CSARAIGQGPTGELFF. The DNA of the CDR3 is TGCAGTGCTAGGGCAATTGGACAGGGACCAACCGGGGAGCTGTTTTTT.

This clonotype has a handful of counts. V usage is TRBV7-2 and J usage is TRBJ2-4; 8 nucleotides align to TRBD2. There are 16 residues in the CDR3. Germline CDR1 reads SGHTA; CDR2 reads FQGNSA. Trimming at V came to 5 bases and at J to 3 bases, leaving 9 bases not matched to a gene. The CDR3 here is CASSPDWGLVKNIQYF. The CDR3 DNA follows: TGTGCCAGCAGCCCCGACTGGGGACTAGTCAAAAACATTCAGTACTTC.

This clonotype was seen a handful of times. The rearrangement joins TRBV4-2 to TRBJ2-1, with D tentatively TRBD2 (5 bases). There are 16 residues in the CDR3. V shed 1 base and J shed 2 bases, with 12 bases lying between them. Germline loops: CDR1 LGHNA, CDR2 YNFKEQ. CDR3 DNA sequence: TGTGCCAGCAGCCAAGCGAGGACTCAACCCTACAATGAGCAGTTCTTC. Translating it yields CASSQARTQPYNEQFF.

The DNA of the CDR3 is TGTGCCAGCAGCCGGGGGCAGCAGAACACTGAAGCTTTCTTT. It yields the protein CASSRGQQNTEAFF. This chain uses TRBV6-1 with TRBJ1-1, with D tentatively TRBD1 (6 bases). The CDR3 is 14 residues long. Germline CDR1 and CDR2: MNHNS and SASEGT. Trimming cost V 6 bases and J 1 base, with 12 bases left between them.

This chain connects TRBV9 to TRBJ2-3; D is ambiguous. CDR3 length equals 12 residues. Trimming stripped 1 base from V and 6 bases from J, with 6 bases between. Germline assignment: CDR1 SGDLS and CDR2 YYNGEE. CDR3 nucleotide sequence: TGTGCCAGCAGCGTATTCCCCGATACGCAGTATTTT. Amino acids: CASSVFPDTQYF.